The TCR beta chain under discussion was sequenced for a study of T cell responses to AZD1222 COVID-19 vaccine. Germline CDR1 reads SGHDN; CDR2 reads FVKESK. Trimming left V 3 bases short and J 5 bases short, with 19 bases between. The CDR3 runs to 17 residues. Some clones are missing from TCRdb's copy, which holds only in-frame ones; the method was immunoSEQ multiplex PCR. Seen here are some 120,000 clones, about 93% observed once, and the top ten hold roughly 7%. The V and J genes are TRBV14 and TRBJ2-2; the D gene is possibly TRBD2 (6 bases). The source material was peripheral blood, sampled on day 0 of AZD1222 vaccination. This TCR was recovered from an adult in good health. The CDR3 DNA reads TGTGCCAGCAGCCAGAAAGGGTCTAGCGCTAAAACCGGGGAGCTGTTTTTT. Translated: CASSQKGSSAKTGELFF.